The source of this TCR beta chain is a study of human T cells and chemical hapten exposure. The time point here: pre-sensitization, week 0. Treatment meaning: therapeutic diphenylcyclopropenone sensitization with weekly scalp DPC. Donors, patients with alopecia ranging from 18 to 70 years old and judged suitable for DPC, provided samples. A single record per CDR3 protein comes from TCRdb applying MiXCR to the RACE reads. The sample carries about 80,000 distinct CDR3 sequences, around 13% recorded once. Germline V CDR1 and CDR2: DFQATT, SNEGSKA (reference sequence). This CDR3 has 11 residues. Trimming removed 0 bases from V and 5 bases from J, with 4 bases in between.

The rearrangement joins TRBV20-1 to TRBJ2-5; no definite D call. Sequenced here: whole blood, sampled in connection with sensitization to the hapten diphenylcyclopropenone (DPC). The TCR originated in a woman aged 50 to 60 with alopecia areata. Some clones in this sample may be carry-over from other donors' samples. The CDR3 DNA follows: TGCAGTGCTAGAGATTTTGAGACCCAGTACTTC. Protein product: CSARDFETQYF.